The clone carrying this T cell receptor beta chain has a single count. This entry is derived from a study of T cell responses to AZD1222 COVID-19 vaccine. Study information: Second-dose timings of about 4 or about 12 weeks were pooled.

Some clones are missing from TCRdb's copy, which holds only in-frame ones; the method was immunoSEQ multiplex PCR. Among some 100,000 clones listed, about nine tenths were seen once. V was clipped by 8 bases and J by 3 bases; unmatched bases: 10. Germline CDR1 reads SGHTA; CDR2 reads FQGNSA. This CDR3 contains 14 residues. The receptor's source is an adult in good health. The material sequenced was peripheral blood, taken on day 0 of AZD1222 vaccination. The V gene is TRBV7-2, the J gene TRBJ2-7; 7 bases line up with TRBD2. The CDR3 spells CASRPGGTLYEQYF. CDR3 sequence (DNA): TGTGCCAGCCGCCCCGGGGGGACCCTCTACGAGCAGTACTTC.